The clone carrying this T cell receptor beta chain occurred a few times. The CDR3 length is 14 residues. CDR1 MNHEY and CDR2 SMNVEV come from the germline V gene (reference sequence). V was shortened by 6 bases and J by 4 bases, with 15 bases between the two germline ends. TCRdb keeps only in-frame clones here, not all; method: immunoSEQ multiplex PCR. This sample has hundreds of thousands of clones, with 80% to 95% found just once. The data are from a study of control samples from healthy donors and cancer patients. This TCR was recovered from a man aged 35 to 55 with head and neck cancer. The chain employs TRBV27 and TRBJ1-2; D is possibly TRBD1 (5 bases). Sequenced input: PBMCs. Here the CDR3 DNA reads TGTGCCAGCAGCCCCCAAGGCGGGGGCTATGGCTACACCTTC. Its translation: CASSPQGGGYGYTF.